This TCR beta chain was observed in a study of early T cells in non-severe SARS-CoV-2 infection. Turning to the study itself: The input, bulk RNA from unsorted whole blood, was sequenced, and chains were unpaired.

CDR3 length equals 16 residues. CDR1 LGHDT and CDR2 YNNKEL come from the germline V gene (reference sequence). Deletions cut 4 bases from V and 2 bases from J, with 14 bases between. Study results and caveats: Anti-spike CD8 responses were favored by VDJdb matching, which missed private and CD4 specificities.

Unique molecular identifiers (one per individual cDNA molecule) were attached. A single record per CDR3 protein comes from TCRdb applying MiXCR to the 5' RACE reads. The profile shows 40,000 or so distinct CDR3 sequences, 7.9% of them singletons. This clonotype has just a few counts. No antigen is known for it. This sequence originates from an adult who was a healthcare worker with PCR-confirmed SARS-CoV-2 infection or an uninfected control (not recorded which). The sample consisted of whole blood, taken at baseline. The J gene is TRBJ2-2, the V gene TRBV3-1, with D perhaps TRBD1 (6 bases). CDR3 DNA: TGTGCCAGCAGCCGGACACAACAGGGTAACACCGGGGAGCTGTTTTTT. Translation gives CASSRTQQGNTGELFF.